This T cell receptor (beta chain) is drawn from a study of blood T cells in healthy people across ages (dated by TCRdb to 2015 to 2017). For the study in its entirety: In model experiments, template switching captured about one uniquely barcoded TCR beta cDNA molecule for every two T cells. The study measured age-related changes in TCR beta repertoire diversity using deep sequencing normalized with unique cDNA molecular identifiers. Donors were grouped into four age groups: young (average 16 years), middle-aged (approximately 41), aged (about 60) and long-lived (over 80). To avoid experimental bias, donors of different ages were spread randomly across the sequencing lanes. Two additional independent replicas of 1 million unique cDNA reads from the same blood draw were analyzed for two donors (one aged 18 to 29 and one aged 80 or older).

The library was produced with 5' RACE. Data came from an Illumina HiSeq 2500. The second PCR ran for about 6 to 11 cycles and used a J-beta primer mix along with a sample-barcoded 5' primer. A template-switch 5' adaptor carrying 12 random nucleotides introduced a unique molecular identifier onto each TCR beta cDNA molecule. Each sample yielded at least 3 million CDR3-containing paired-end reads. First-strand cDNA synthesis was performed from all RNA using the Mint cDNA synthesis kit, with priming by a TRBC-specific oligonucleotide. After uracil-DNA glycosylase treatment, a first 18-cycle PCR used universal primers M1SS and BC2_uni_R on all cDNA. The authors processed their data as follows. For normalization, 1 million high-quality reads were randomly selected from each sample, with every read carrying a distinct molecular identifier. Reads sharing molecular identifiers were discarded rather than binned into consensus sequences. MiTCR, set to a Q25 quality threshold and the strictest error-elimination algorithm, was used for CDR3 identification, clonotype clustering and error correction. A nonparametric unseen species model with Euler transformation was used to estimate a lower bound on total TCR beta diversity. The public sequencing data were trimmed at Q25 with fastp and processed into clonotypes with MiXCR by TCRdb, which kept only in-frame beta chains. Entries that share a CDR3 protein sequence are merged under the most common genes and DNA. The V and J calls and clone size come from TCRdb's table, not from the authors' own analysis. A total of about 1.8 million distinct CDR3 sequences appear in this sample, 49% of them only once. The top ten clones comprise less than 2.5% of the sample.

The approximately 39 donors, aged about 6 to 100 years, were systemically healthy Caucasian individuals from Russia. Each donor gave roughly 11 milliliters of peripheral blood, drawn into EDTA-treated Vacutainer tubes. Ficoll-Paque density-gradient centrifugation was used to isolate PBMCs, with at least 7 million obtained per sample. Trizol reagent was used to extract total RNA from PBMCs, with at least 5 micrograms per sample. Naive CD45RAhigh/CD27high T cell percentages were measured by flow cytometry on a PBMC aliquot from every donor. Study-wide findings and limitations: Because donor CMV infection status was unknown, age-related changes in expanded clonotypes were potentially confounded. Compared with the aged group, the long-lived group had more naive CD4+ T cells, fewer expanded clones and increased TCR diversity, a pattern suggesting age selection. Conclusive comparison of naive and antigen-experienced compartments was prevented by the profiling of bulk unsorted PBMCs. Estimates of total diversity from one million sequenced T cells were regarded as lower bounds and underestimates. Observed TCR beta diversity per million T cells fell roughly linearly with age, and a significant reduction was already apparent by age approximately 40. A strong correlation was found between observed TCR beta diversity and the percentage of naive T cells measured by flow cytometry.

V was cut back by 4 bases and J by 5 bases, leaving a gap of 14 bases between them. The germline V gene encodes CDR1 MNHEY and CDR2 SVGAGI. From the cysteine up to the phenylalanine, the CDR3 has a length of 14 residues. Of all the DNA, just the CDR3 is kept, 42 bases in frame from base 1. With regard to this clonotype: Its target antigen remains unknown. Per-base qualities were not stored, and no clone one base away is much larger.

The rearrangement combines TRBV6-5 with TRBJ2-5; the D call is possibly TRBD1 or TRBD2, each sharing 5 bases. Sequencing used blood. This clonotype was sampled from a woman in her thirties or forties in good health. The DNA reads as follows: TGTGCCAGCAGTTGGGGACGGATGGGGGAGACCCAGTACTTC. Its coded protein is CASSWGRMGETQYF.